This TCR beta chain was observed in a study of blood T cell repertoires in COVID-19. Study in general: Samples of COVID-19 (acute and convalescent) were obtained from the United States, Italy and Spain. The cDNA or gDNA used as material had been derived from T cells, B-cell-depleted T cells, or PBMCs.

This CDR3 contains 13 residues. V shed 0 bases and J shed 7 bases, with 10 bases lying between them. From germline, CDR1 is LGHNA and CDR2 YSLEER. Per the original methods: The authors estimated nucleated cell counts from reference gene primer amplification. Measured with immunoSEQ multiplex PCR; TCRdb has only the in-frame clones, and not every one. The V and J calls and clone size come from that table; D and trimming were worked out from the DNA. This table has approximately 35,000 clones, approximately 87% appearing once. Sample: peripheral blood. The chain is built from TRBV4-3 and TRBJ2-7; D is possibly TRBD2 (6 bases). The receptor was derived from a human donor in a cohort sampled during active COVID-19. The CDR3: CASSQDMEGEQYF. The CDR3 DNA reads TGCGCCAGCAGCCAAGATATGGAGGGGGAGCAGTACTTC.